The table lists the clone carrying this TCR beta chain with many counts. There are 17 residues in the CDR3. The V gene end was trimmed by 5 bases and the J gene end by 1 base; junction bases not matched to a gene: 9. Looked up from germline, CDR1 is SGHTA and CDR2 is FQGNSA. TCRdb reanalysed the 5' RACE reads using MiXCR and keeps one entry per CDR3 protein. The sample holds roughly 64,000 distinct CDR3 sequences; around a fifth are singletons and the top ten take 2.5% to 3.5%. This TCR derives from a female donor with breast cancer. Sequenced: memory CD4+ T cells sorted from a lymph node. Sample subset: memory CD4+ T cells, CD4+CD45RO+CD25-. The V call is TRBV7-2, the J call TRBJ2-3; 10 nucleotides align to TRBD2. In DNA, the CDR3 is TGTGCCAGCAGCGGGCCTCTAGCGGGAGCGGGCACAGATACGCAGTATTTT. Amino acid sequence: CASSGPLAGAGTDTQYF.